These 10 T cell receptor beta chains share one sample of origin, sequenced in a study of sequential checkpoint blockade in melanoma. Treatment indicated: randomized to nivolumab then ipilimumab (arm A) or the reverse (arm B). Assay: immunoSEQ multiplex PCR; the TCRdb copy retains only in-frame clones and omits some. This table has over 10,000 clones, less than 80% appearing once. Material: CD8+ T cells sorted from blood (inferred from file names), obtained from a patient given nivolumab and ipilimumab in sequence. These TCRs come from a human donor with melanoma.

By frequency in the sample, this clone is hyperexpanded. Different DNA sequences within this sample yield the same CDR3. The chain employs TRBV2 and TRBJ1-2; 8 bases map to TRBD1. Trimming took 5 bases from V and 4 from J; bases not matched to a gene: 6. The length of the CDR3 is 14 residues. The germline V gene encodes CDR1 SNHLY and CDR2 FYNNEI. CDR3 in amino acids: CASSIGGQAYGYTF. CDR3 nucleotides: TGTGCCAGCAGTATAGGGGGACAGGCCTATGGCTACACCTTC.

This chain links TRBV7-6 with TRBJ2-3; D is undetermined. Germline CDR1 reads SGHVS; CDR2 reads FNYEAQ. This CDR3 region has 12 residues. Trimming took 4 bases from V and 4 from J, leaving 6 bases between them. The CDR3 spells CASSSTSDTQYF. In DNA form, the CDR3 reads TGTGCCAGCAGCTCGACATCAGATACGCAGTATTTT.

CDR3 DNA: TGTGCCAGCAGCCAAATAGCGGCCTCCGACACCGGGGAGCTGTTTTTT. Amino acids: CASSQIAASDTGELFF. The chain carries TRBV13 and TRBJ2-2, with a tentative D call TRBD2 (6 bases). Per the germline V gene, CDR1 is PRHDT and CDR2 is FYEKMQ (reference sequence). With 5 bases removed from V and 3 bases from J, the gap between germline ends came to 16 bases. CDR3 size: 16 residues.

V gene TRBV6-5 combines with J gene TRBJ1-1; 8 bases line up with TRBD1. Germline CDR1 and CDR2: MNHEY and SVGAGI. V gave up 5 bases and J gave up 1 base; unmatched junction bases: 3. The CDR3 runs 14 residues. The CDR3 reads CASSPQGANTEAFF. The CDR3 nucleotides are TGTGCCAGCAGTCCCCAGGGGGCGAACACTGAAGCTTTCTTT.

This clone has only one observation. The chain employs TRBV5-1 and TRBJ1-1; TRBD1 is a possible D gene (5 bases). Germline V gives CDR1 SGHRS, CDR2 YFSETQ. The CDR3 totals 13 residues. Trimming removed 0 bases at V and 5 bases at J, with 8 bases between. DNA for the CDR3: TGCGCCAGCAGCTTGGCAGGGCTGACTGAAGCTTTCTTT. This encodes CASSLAGLTEAFF.

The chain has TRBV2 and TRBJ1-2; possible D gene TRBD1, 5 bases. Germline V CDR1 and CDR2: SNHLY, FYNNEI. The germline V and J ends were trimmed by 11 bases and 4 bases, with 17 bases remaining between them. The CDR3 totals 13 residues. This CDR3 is CACLLTDPYGYTF. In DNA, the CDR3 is TGTGCCTGCCTACTGACAGACCCCTATGGCTACACCTTC.

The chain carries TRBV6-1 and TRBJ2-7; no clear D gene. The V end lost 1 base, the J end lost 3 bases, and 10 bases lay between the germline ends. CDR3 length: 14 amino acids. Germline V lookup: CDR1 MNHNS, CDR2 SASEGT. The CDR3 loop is CASSEERHLYEQYV. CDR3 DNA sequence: TGTGCCAGCAGTGAAGAGAGACACCTCTACGAGCAGTACGTC.

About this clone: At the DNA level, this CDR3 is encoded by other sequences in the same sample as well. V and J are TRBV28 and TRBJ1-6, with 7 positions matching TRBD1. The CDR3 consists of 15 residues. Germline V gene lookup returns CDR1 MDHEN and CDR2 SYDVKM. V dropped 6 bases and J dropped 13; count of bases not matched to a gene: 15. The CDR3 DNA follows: TGTGCCAGCAGCCTAAGACAGGGAACTAACTCCCCCCTCCACTTT. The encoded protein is CASSLRQGTNSPLHF.

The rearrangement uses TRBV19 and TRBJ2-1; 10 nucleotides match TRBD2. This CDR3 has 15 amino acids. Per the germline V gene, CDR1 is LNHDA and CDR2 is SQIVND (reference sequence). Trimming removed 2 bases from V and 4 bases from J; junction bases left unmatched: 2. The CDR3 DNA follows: TGTGCCAGTAGTATAAATAGCGGGAGGTACAATGAGCAGTTCTTC. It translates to CASSINSGRYNEQFF.

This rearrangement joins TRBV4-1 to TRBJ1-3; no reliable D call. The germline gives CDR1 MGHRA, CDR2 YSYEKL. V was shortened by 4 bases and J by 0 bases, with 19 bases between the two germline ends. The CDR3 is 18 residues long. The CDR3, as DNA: TGCGCCAGCAGCCCAAGAGAGTACCCGCAGGCCTCTGGAAACACCATATATTTT. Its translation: CASSPREYPQASGNTIYF.